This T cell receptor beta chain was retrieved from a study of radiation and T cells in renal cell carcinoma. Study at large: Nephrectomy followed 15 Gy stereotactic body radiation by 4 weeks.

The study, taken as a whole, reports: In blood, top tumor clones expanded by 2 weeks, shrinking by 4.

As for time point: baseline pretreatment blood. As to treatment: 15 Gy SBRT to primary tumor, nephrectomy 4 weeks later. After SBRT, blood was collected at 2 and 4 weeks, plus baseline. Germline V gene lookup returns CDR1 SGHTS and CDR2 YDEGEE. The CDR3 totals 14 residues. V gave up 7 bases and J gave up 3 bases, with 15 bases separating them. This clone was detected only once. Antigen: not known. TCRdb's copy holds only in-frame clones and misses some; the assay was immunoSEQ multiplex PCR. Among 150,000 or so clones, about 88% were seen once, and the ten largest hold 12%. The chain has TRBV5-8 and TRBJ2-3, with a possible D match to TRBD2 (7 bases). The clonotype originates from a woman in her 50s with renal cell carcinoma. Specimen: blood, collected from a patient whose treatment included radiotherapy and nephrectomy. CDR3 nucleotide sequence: TGTGCCAGCCTACGTCGGGGGGCAACAGATACGCAGTATTTT. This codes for CASLRRGATDTQYF. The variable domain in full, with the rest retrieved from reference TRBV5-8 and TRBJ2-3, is EAGVTQSPTHLIKTRGQQATLRCSPISGHTSVYWYQQALGLGLQFLLWYDEGEERNRGNFPPRFSGRQFPNYSSELNVNALELEDSALYLCASLRRGATDTQYFGPGTRLTVL.